This T cell receptor (beta chain) was profiled in a study of cytomegalovirus exposure and HLA in healthy donors. General study findings and limits: Subsequent analysis revealed that first-cohort TCR clusters tended to co-occur in the approximately 120 validation repertoires. Despite most TCR sequences being rare, some public TCRs occurred in many donors. Per published reports, the classifier diagnosed cytomegalovirus status with high specificity and sensitivity.

Sequencing used immunoSEQ multiplex PCR; TCRdb keeps in-frame clones, though not all of them. The table shows 45,000 to 65,000 clones, with roughly 89% occurring only once. A word on this clone: Its antigen is not known.

V was clipped by 4 bases and J by 4 bases; unmatched bases: 4. The CDR3 covers 15 residues. The germline V gene encodes CDR1 SGDLS and CDR2 YYNGEE. This TCR was recovered from a woman younger than 30 in good health and CMV-seronegative. The sequencing sample was made of PBMCs. This chain connects TRBV9 to TRBJ1-4, with 10 bases aligning to TRBD1. CDR3 coding DNA: TGTGCCAGCAGCCTGGGACAGGGGTATAATGAAAAACTGTTTTTT. This codes for CASSLGQGYNEKLFF.